A single T cell receptor (beta chain) is shown here with its context. Its antigen remains unidentified. The germline V and J ends were trimmed by 5 bases and 1 base, with 9 bases remaining between them. Germline CDR1 reads SNHLY; CDR2 reads FYNNEI. The CDR3 is 14 residues long. This sample is part of a study of CD8+CD57+ T cells in acquired aplastic anemia. Whole-study context: When averaged, DNA from sorted CD4+ and CD8+ cells came to around 3.4 ug.

Findings and limits, study-wide: The same twenty-nine CD8+ CDR3 sequences occurred in patients and in controls.

TCR beta VDJ combinations and CDR3 sequences were profiled from genomic DNA. TCRdb passed the reads through MiXCR, listing each CDR3 protein once. The table includes about 110,000 distinct CDR3 sequences, around 53% detected once. The sample consisted of sorted CD4+, CD8+, or CD8+CD57+ T cells (not recorded which) from PBMCs. The source is a human donor in good health, serving as a control. The V call is TRBV2, the J call TRBJ1-5, with no clear D. CDR3 nucleotide sequence: TGTGCCAGCAGTTACATGGGGAGCAATCAGCCCCAGCATTTT. Residues: CASSYMGSNQPQHF.